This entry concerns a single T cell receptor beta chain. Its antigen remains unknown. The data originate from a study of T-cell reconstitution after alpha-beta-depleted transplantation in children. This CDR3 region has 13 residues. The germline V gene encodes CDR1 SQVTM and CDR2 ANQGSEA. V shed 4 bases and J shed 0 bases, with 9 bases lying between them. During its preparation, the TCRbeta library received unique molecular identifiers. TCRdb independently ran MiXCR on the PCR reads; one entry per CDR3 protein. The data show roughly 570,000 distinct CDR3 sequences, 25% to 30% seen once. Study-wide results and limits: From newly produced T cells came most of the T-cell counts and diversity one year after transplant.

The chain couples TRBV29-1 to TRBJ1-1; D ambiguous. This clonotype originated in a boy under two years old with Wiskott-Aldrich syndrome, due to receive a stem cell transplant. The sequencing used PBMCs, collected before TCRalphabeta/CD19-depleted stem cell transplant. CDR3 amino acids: CSVAITVNTEAFF. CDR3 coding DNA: TGCAGCGTTGCGATCACCGTGAACACTGAAGCTTTCTTT.